This T cell receptor beta chain was documented in a study of OX40 agonist ivuxolimab in advanced cancers. Profiling relied on immunoSEQ multiplex PCR, and the TCRdb table lists in-frame clones only, not all of them. Of about 40,000 clones listed, 70% to 90% are singletons. Trimming left V 5 bases short and J 10 bases short, with 19 bases between. This CDR3 has 14 amino acids. Germline V gene data show CDR1 as SGHVS and CDR2 as FNYEAQ. This receptor was obtained from an adult with an advanced solid tumor such as melanoma, head and neck, liver or kidney cancer. The chain links TRBV7-6 to TRBJ2-3; D may be TRBD2 (7 bases). This specimen was CD4+ or CD8+ T cells sorted from blood, taken in a trial of the OX40 agonist ivuxolimab. This CDR3 is CASSPRGGADAQYF. As DNA, the CDR3 is TGTGCCAGCAGCCCTAGGGGGGGCGCGGACGCGCAGTATTTT.